Below, 4 T cell receptor beta chains from the same sample are listed, as sequenced in a study of lung T cells in sarcoidosis with Löfgren's syndrome. From the reads, TCRdb called clonotypes with MiXCR, one entry per CDR3 protein. The sample includes more than 50,000 distinct CDR3 sequences, approximately 21% of them seen just once. The sample was CD4+ T cells from PBMCs. These receptors all come from a human donor with sarcoidosis (Löfgren's syndrome or another form), or a control subject (not recorded which).

This clonotype was seen many times. The chain uses TRBV7-2 and TRBJ2-7, with 9 bases identical to TRBD2. V lost 4 bases, J lost 5 bases, and 9 bases stayed unmatched. CDR1 is SGHTA and CDR2 is FQGNSA in the germline V gene. The length of the CDR3 is 15 residues. DNA for the CDR3: TGTGCCAGCAGCTCCTCTAGCGGGGCCACCCACGAGCAGTACTTC. It specifies CASSSSSGATHEQYF.

V and J are TRBV5-1 and TRBJ2-1; D ambiguous. Germline loops: CDR1 SGHRS, CDR2 YFSETQ. The CDR3 length is 15 residues. With 6 bases removed from V and 3 bases from J, the gap between germline ends came to 16 bases. This CDR3 reads CASTPDPSCYNEQFF. As DNA, the CDR3 is TGCGCCAGCACACCCGACCCGAGCTGCTACAATGAGCAGTTCTTC.

The rearrangement uses TRBV11-2 and TRBJ1-2; 9 bases fit TRBD1. Trimming at V came to 4 bases and at J to 10 bases, leaving 7 bases not matched to a gene. The CDR3 runs 13 residues. CDR1 is SGHAT and CDR2 is FQNNGV in the germline V gene. CDR3 loop: CASSSGTGRNYTF. The DNA of the CDR3 is TGTGCCAGCAGCTCGGGGACAGGGCGGAACTACACCTTC.

The rearrangement uses TRBV3-1 and TRBJ2-1; 7 nucleotides match TRBD2. V trimming: 4 bases; J trimming: 6 bases; junction bases outside the gene matches: 9. Germline CDR1 reads LGHDT; CDR2 reads YNNKEL (reference sequence). The CDR3 sequence is 15 residues long. CDR3 sequence: CASSLRPGLFNEQFF. The CDR3 DNA follows: TGTGCCAGCAGCCTCAGACCGGGACTATTCAATGAGCAGTTCTTC.